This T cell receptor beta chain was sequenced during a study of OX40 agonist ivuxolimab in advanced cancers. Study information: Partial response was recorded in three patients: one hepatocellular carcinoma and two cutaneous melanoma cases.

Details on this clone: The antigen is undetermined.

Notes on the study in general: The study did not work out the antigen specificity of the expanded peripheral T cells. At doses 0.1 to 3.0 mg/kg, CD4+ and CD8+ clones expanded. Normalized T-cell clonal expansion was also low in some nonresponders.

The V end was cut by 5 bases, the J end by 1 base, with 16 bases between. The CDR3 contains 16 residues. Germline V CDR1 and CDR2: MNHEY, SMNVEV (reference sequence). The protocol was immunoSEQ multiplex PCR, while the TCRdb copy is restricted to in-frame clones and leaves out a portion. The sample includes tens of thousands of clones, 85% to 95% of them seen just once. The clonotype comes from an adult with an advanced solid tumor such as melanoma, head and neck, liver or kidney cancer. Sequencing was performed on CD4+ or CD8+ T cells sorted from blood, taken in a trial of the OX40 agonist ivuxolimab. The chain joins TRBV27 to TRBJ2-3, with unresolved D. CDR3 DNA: TGTGCCAGCAGTCCTATCAATGCGGTTCGCACAGATACGCAGTATTTT. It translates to CASSPINAVRTDTQYF.